The next 8 T cell receptor beta chains were all read from a single sample in a study of cytomegalovirus exposure and HLA in healthy donors. Clones were read by immunoSEQ multiplex PCR, and TCRdb kept only the in-frame ones, dropping some. Seen here are under 200,000 clones, around 92% observed once, and the top ten hold 4.2%. Input material: PBMCs. The receptors shown here come from a man between 18 and 35 years old in good health and CMV-seropositive.

This clone was observed a few times. V and J are TRBV11-2 and TRBJ2-2; no clear D. CDR3 length: 14 amino acids. The V gene lost 2 bases and the J gene lost 1 base, with 5 bases spanning the gap. The V gene's germline CDR1 is SGHAT and CDR2 FQNNGV. The CDR3 coding sequence is TGTGCCAGCAGCTTACGAGGGAACACCGGGGAGCTGTTTTTT. Translating gives CASSLRGNTGELFF.

The chain couples TRBV7-8 to TRBJ1-1; D perhaps matches TRBD1 (6 bases). V was clipped by 2 bases and J by 5 bases, with 15 bases between them. The germline V gene encodes CDR1 SGHVS and CDR2 FQNEAQ. The CDR3 is 15 amino acids. The CDR3 sequence: CASSLPTGRGTEAFF. As DNA, the CDR3 is TGTGCCAGCAGCTTACCAACAGGGCGAGGGACTGAAGCTTTCTTT. The complete variable domain, with remaining parts taken from reference TRBV7-8 and TRBJ1-1, reads GAGVSQSPRYKVAKRGQDVALRCDPISGHVSLFWYQQALGQGPEFLTYFQNEAQLDKSGLPSDRFFAERPEGSVSTLKIQRTQQEDSAVYLCASSLPTGRGTEAFFGQGTRLTVV.

This chain joins TRBV19 and TRBJ1-5; D might be TRBD1 (5 bases). Trimming took 7 bases from V and 1 from J, leaving 20 bases between them. Germline V lookup: CDR1 LNHDA, CDR2 SQIVND (reference sequence). The length of the CDR3 is 17 residues. The CDR3 is CASTWSGQAASNQPQHF. The CDR3 DNA sequence: TGTGCCAGTACGTGGTCAGGGCAGGCCGCCAGCAATCAGCCCCAGCATTTT.

This clone has just a few counts. The V call is TRBV25-1, the J call TRBJ2-7, with a weak D call TRBD1 (6 bases). There are 13 residues in the CDR3. V was clipped by 6 bases and J by 2 bases, with 11 bases between them. Germline V CDR1 and CDR2: MGHDK, SYGVNS. The CDR3, as DNA: TGTGCCAGCAGGGGCTACAGGGCCTACGAGCAGTACTTC. This sequence encodes CASRGYRAYEQYF.

CDR3 bases: TGTGCCAGCAGCAAAGGGACAGGGACACCCTACGAGCAGTACTTC. It specifies CASSKGTGTPYEQYF. The chain joins TRBV11-3 to TRBJ2-7; TRBD1 aligns across 9 bases. Germline loops: CDR1 SGHNT, CDR2 YENEEA. CDR3 length: 15 amino acids. V trimming: 5 bases; J trimming: 2 bases; junction bases outside the gene matches: 7.

This rearrangement joins TRBV11-1 to TRBJ1-1; a weak D match, TRBD1 (6 bases). Germline CDR1 reads SGHAT; CDR2 reads FQDESV (reference sequence). Between the trimmed V and J ends, which lost 7 bases and 4 bases, there was a span of 16 bases. This CDR3 is 14 amino acids long. Here the CDR3 reads CASNQQGRGTEAFF. The CDR3 DNA is TGTGCCAGCAACCAACAGGGAAGAGGCACTGAAGCTTTCTTT.

The V gene is TRBV5-1, the J gene TRBJ1-4; D is unclear. The CDR3 is made up of 13 amino acids. Germline CDR1 is SGHRS and CDR2 is YFSETQ. With 5 bases removed from V and 5 bases from J, the gap between germline ends came to 10 bases. Here the CDR3 reads CASRMGQNEKLFF. For the CDR3, the DNA is TGCGCCAGCAGGATGGGCCAGAATGAAAAACTGTTTTTT.

This chain uses TRBV9 with TRBJ2-2, with D unclear. The CDR3 extends over 15 amino acids. Looked up from germline, CDR1 is SGDLS and CDR2 is YYNGEE. V shed 7 bases and J shed 0 bases, with 13 bases lying between them. DNA for the CDR3: TGTGCCAGCGGCCCCTTGATGTCGAACACCGGGGAGCTGTTTTTT. This encodes CASGPLMSNTGELFF.